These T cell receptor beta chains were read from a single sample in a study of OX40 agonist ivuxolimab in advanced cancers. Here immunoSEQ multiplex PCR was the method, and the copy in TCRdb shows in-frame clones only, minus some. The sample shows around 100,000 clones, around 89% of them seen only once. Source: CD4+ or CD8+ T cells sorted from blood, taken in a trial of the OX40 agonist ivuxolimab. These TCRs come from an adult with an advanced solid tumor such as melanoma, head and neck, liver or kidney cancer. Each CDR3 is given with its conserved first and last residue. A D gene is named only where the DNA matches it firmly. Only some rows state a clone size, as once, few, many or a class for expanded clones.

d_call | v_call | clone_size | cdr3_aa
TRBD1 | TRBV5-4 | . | CASSLGTDQAKNIQYF
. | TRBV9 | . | CASSPRAGGGGYTF
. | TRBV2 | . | CASSGQVSTGELFF
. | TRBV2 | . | CASSGRGTGELFF
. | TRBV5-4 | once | CASSIGLYGYTF
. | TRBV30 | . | CAWSGGWNTEAFF
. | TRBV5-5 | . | CASSPARGAQRYGYTF
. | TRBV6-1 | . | CASSERGLYPYEQYF
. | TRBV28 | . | CASGVDSYGYTF
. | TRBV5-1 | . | CASSGIRQDEQYF
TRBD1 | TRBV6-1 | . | CASSGLQGAHQPQHF
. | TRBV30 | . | CAWSPLAGSTDTQYF
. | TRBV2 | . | CASSDSGALKFF
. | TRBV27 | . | CASSPRGLLPSYEQYF
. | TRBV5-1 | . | CASSLSSYGYTF
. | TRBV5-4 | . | CASSLGGTGDEQFF
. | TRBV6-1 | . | CASIGGPYEQYF
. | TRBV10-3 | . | CAISESGGGSSYEQYF
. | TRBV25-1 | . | CASSDSLNTEAFF
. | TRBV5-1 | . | CASSFQEGPYEQYF
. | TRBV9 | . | CASSVGPGGYTF
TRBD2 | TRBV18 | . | CASSRGTTQETQYF
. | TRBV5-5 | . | CASSLTGTDTQYF